The next 24 T cell receptor beta chains were all read from a single sample in a study of T-cell reconstitution after alpha-beta-depleted transplantation in children. Using unique molecular identifiers, the investigators prepared the TCRbeta library. Using its own MiXCR run on the PCR reads, TCRdb lists one record per CDR3 protein. The data hold about 640,000 distinct CDR3 sequences, with around a sixth observed a single time. Material: PBMCs from the stem cell graft donor, obtained from the stem cell graft. The receptor set was obtained from a human donor who donated a stem cell graft to a child with acute myeloid leukemia.

The table lists this clonotype with a few counts. This chain connects TRBV11-3 to TRBJ2-1, with D perhaps TRBD2 (6 bases). The CDR3 runs to 16 residues. The germline gives CDR1 SGHNT, CDR2 YENEEA. Trimming left V 5 bases short and J 4 bases short, with 18 bases between. CDR3 sequence reads: CASSPSGTPPYNEQFF. The CDR3 DNA reads as TGTGCCAGCAGCCCCTCCGGGACTCCCCCGTACAATGAGCAGTTCTTC. Combining the CDR3 with reference TRBV11-3 and TRBJ2-1 gives the whole variable domain EAGVVQSPRYKIIEKKQPVAFWCNPISGHNTLYWYLQNLGQGPELLIRYENEEAVDDSQLPKDRFSAERLKGVDSTLKIQPAELGDSAVYLCASSPSGTPPYNEQFFGPGTRLTVL.

The CDR3 nucleotides read TGTGCCAGCAGCCCCCGGGACTACGGTGAGCAGTTCTTC. This gives the protein CASSPRDYGEQFF. The genes are TRBV7-8 and TRBJ2-1, with 7 bases that match TRBD2. V shed 5 bases and J 9 bases; nucleotides not matched to a gene: 7. This CDR3 comprises 13 residues. CDR1 and CDR2 from the germline V gene are SGHVS and FQNEAQ.

V gene TRBV5-1 combines with J gene TRBJ2-1; 9 bases are a match to TRBD1. The CDR3 sequence is 15 residues long. The ends lost 2 bases at V and 6 bases at J; junction bases unmatched: 6. Germline lookup yields CDR1 SGHRS and CDR2 YFSETQ. The CDR3: CASSFSRQGGNEQFF. The DNA of the CDR3 is TGCGCCAGCAGCTTCTCCCGACAGGGGGGCAATGAGCAGTTCTTC.

The chain recombines TRBV28 with TRBJ2-7, with D possibly TRBD1 on 5 matching bases. The CDR3 is made up of 14 amino acids. The V gene lost 6 bases and the J gene lost 1 base, with 13 bases spanning the gap. Germline values: CDR1 MDHEN, CDR2 SYDVKM. DNA for the CDR3: TGTGCCAGCAGCCACAGGACGGAATCCTACGAGCAGTACGTC. Its protein is CASSHRTESYEQYV.

There are many counts of this clonotype. V usage is TRBV6-2 or TRBV6-3 and J usage is TRBJ2-1; D not resolved. Per the germline V gene, CDR1 is MNHEY and CDR2 is SVGEGT. The CDR3 sequence is 15 residues long. The V end was cut by 7 bases, the J end by 0 bases, with 13 bases between. The CDR3 nucleotides are TGTGCCAGCACCGAAGACCGGAGCTCCTACAATGAGCAGTTCTTC. Amino acids: CASTEDRSSYNEQFF.

This chain uses TRBV20-1 with TRBJ2-1, with D unclear. Germline V CDR1 and CDR2: DFQATT, SNEGSKA (reference sequence). This CDR3 contains 14 residues. CDR3 loop: CRSGSGGSYNEQFF. CDR3 coding DNA: TGCAGGAGTGGGTCCGGTGGGTCCTACAATGAGCAGTTCTTC.

This clonotype was observed a handful of times. The chain links TRBV7-2 to TRBJ2-3, with a weak D call TRBD2 (5 bases). CDR3 length equals 14 residues. V lost 4 bases and J lost 2, with 10 bases in between. The germline gives CDR1 SGHTA, CDR2 FQGNSA. The chain's CDR3 is CASSSPGTTDTQYF. CDR3 nucleotides: TGTGCCAGCAGCTCCCCGGGAACCACAGATACGCAGTATTTT.

This clonotype was observed at least ten times. The rearrangement joins TRBV20-1 to TRBJ2-1; 8 nucleotides line up with TRBD1. The trim removed 5 bases at V and 5 bases at J, leaving 5 bases unmatched. The CDR3 spans 13 residues. Germline loops: CDR1 DFQATT, CDR2 SNEGSKA (reference sequence). CDR3 sequence: CSASRDRNNEQFF. The CDR3 DNA sequence: TGCAGTGCTTCTCGGGACAGGAACAATGAGCAGTTCTTC.

This clonotype was observed at least ten times. This chain joins TRBV7-3 and TRBJ2-5, with D unresolved. The CDR3 contains 13 residues. The V end lost 5 bases, the J end lost 4 bases, and 11 bases lay between the germline ends. The germline V gene encodes CDR1 SGHTA and CDR2 FQGTGA. The CDR3 nucleotides are TGTGCCAGCAGCCCCGACAATCTAGAGACCCAGTACTTC. As protein: CASSPDNLETQYF.

This clonotype was seen at least ten times. J is TRBJ2-3 and V is TRBV20-1; no firm D call. In germline, CDR1 is DFQATT, CDR2 SNEGSKA (reference sequence). Trimming stripped 0 bases from V and 3 bases from J, with 13 bases between. The CDR3 extends over 15 amino acids. The CDR3 DNA reads as TGCAGTGCTAGAGATGTAGGCAGCCCGACAGATACGCAGTATTTT. Translated, it gives CSARDVGSPTDTQYF.

This clonotype was observed at least ten times. The V and J genes are TRBV29-1 and TRBJ2-5, with D possibly matching TRBD2 (7 bases). Germline CDR1 and CDR2: SQVTM and ANQGSEA. The CDR3 runs 14 residues. V shed 4 bases and J shed 2 bases, with 14 bases lying between them. CDR3 in amino acids: CSVAGGRLQETQYF. CDR3 nucleotides: TGCAGCGTTGCCGGGGGGCGACTACAAGAGACCCAGTACTTC.

This clonotype was seen a few times. The CDR3 DNA reads as TGCGCCAGCAGCTTGGGGCTCGTCCGCTCTGGGGCCAACGTCCTGACTTTC. Translating gives CASSLGLVRSGANVLTF. The J gene is TRBJ2-6, the V gene TRBV5-1; D is undetermined. The CDR3 extends over 17 amino acids. The germline V gene has CDR1 SGHRS and CDR2 YFSETQ. The V gene lost 0 bases and the J gene lost 0 bases, with 10 bases spanning the gap.

This clonotype came up many times. The rearrangement joins TRBV20-1 to TRBJ2-1; 9 bases are shared with TRBD2. The V gene end was trimmed by 7 bases and the J gene end by 4 bases; junction bases not matched to a gene: 8. CDR1 is DFQATT and CDR2 is SNEGSKA in the germline V gene (reference sequence). The length of the CDR3 is 14 residues. In DNA, the CDR3 is TGCAGTGTCATGGTTACTAGCGGGTACAATGAGCAGTTCTTC. It translates to CSVMVTSGYNEQFF.

Remarks on this clonotype: A clone one base away is much larger, so this may be a read error. This chain links TRBV20-1 with TRBJ1-2; weak D call: TRBD1 (5 bases). V lost 2 bases, J lost 1 base, and 23 bases lay in between. CDR3 length: 18 residues. Germline V gene sequence: CDR1 DFQATT, CDR2 SNEGSKA (reference sequence). CDR3 sequence (DNA): TGCAGTGCTAGACCACTCCGGACACCAGGGAAAGTTAACTATGGCTACACCTTC. It yields the protein CSARPLRTPGKVNYGYTF.

The chain uses TRBV5-1 and TRBJ2-5, with 9 bases matching TRBD2. Germline CDR1 reads SGHRS; CDR2 reads YFSETQ. The length of the CDR3 is 17 residues. The J segment lost 2 bases and the V segment lost 4 bases, leaving 12 bases of the junction unmatched. In DNA form, the CDR3 reads TGCGCCAGCAGCCCAAACCCTAGCGGGGCGCTACAAGAGACCCAGTACTTC. Translation gives CASSPNPSGALQETQYF.

In this sample, this clonotype turned up a few times. The chain links TRBV2 to TRBJ2-3; D gene ambiguous. This CDR3 contains 15 residues. The germline CDR1 and CDR2 sequences are SNHLY and FYNNEI. Trimming took 3 bases from V and 3 from J, leaving 13 bases between them. The CDR3 loop reads CASSDSPSRTDTQYF. CDR3 DNA sequence: TGTGCCAGCAGTGATTCGCCTTCAAGGACAGATACGCAGTATTTT. Full variable domain (remainder filled in from reference TRBV2 and TRBJ2-3): EPEVTQTPSHQVTQMGQEVILRCVPISNHLYFYWYRQILGQKVEFLVSFYNNEISEKSEIFDDQFSVERPDGSNFTLKIRSTKLEDSAMYFCASSDSPSRTDTQYFGPGTRLTVL.

This clonotype was observed many times. The chain joins TRBV4-3 to TRBJ2-3; possibly TRBD1 or TRBD2 for D (5 bases each). Germline lookup yields CDR1 LGHNA and CDR2 YSLEER. The CDR3 totals 15 residues. V dropped 5 bases and J dropped 4 bases, with 16 bases sitting between them. The chain's CDR3 is CASSWRGDSSDTQYF. CDR3 nucleotide sequence: TGCGCCAGCAGCTGGAGAGGGGATTCATCAGATACGCAGTATTTT.

This clonotype has at least ten counts. The chain recombines TRBV20-1 with TRBJ1-5; tentative D call: TRBD1 (5 bases). The V end was cut by 1 base, the J end by 4 bases, with 8 bases between. The CDR3 has 13 residues. CDR1 and CDR2 (germline): DFQATT, SNEGSKA (reference sequence). CDR3: CSARGQPNQPQHF. The CDR3, as DNA: TGCAGTGCTAGAGGACAGCCTAATCAGCCCCAGCATTTT.

Concerning this clonotype itself: Given a much more abundant clone one base away, this may be a read error. CDR3 DNA: TGTGCCAGCAGCCTCGGTACTAGCGCGGCGGAGACCCAGTACTTC. Amino acids: CASSLGTSAAETQYF. The J gene is TRBJ2-5, the V gene TRBV5-6; 7 bases agree with TRBD2. Germline V gene sequence: CDR1 SGHDT, CDR2 YYEEEE. The CDR3 runs 15 residues. V lost 4 bases, J lost 5 bases, and 11 bases stayed unmatched.

As to this clonotype: This may stem from a read error, because a much larger clone lies one nucleotide away. V gene TRBV20-1 combines with J gene TRBJ2-7, with TRBD2 matching over 7 bases. Per germline, CDR1 DFQATT and CDR2 SNEGSKA (reference sequence). The CDR3 extends over 12 amino acids. With 6 bases clipped from V and 9 bases from J, the junction kept 11 bases outside the gene matches. CDR3 region: CSAAAGPLGQYV. CDR3 in DNA: TGCAGTGCGGCAGCGGGGCCCCTCGGGCAGTACGTC.

Ten or more counts support this clonotype. V and J are TRBV4-3 and TRBJ2-1; 8 bases fit TRBD2. CDR1 is LGHNA, CDR2 YSLEER, per germline. CDR3 length: 15 amino acids. After removal of 2 bases from V and 4 bases from J, the junction contained 4 bases not matched to a gene. CDR3 nucleotide sequence: TGCGCCAGCAGCCAATCACTAGCGGCTTACAATGAGCAGTTCTTC. Translated, it gives CASSQSLAAYNEQFF.

The J gene is TRBJ2-5, the V gene TRBV5-1; D is possibly TRBD1 (5 bases). V lost 4 bases and J lost 3, with 13 bases in between. Germline assignment: CDR1 SGHRS and CDR2 YFSETQ. The length of the CDR3 is 14 residues. The CDR3 nucleotides read TGCGCCAGCAGCCAAAACGGACAAGAAGAGACCCAGTACTTC. Its protein is CASSQNGQEETQYF.

The rearrangement joins TRBV6-5 to TRBJ2-2; 7 nucleotides align to TRBD2. Germline CDR1 MNHEY, CDR2 SVGAGI. The CDR3 is 15 residues long. The ends lost 3 bases at V and 4 bases at J; junction bases unmatched: 5. The CDR3 nucleotides are TGTGCCAGCAGTTATCGCGGGGGAAGCACCGGGGAGCTGTTTTTT. Protein product: CASSYRGGSTGELFF.

This clonotype appeared a few times. The CDR3 DNA sequence: TGTGCCAGCAGCAATGGAAGAGAAGAACGCATTCAGTACTTC. Amino acid sequence: CASSNGREERIQYF. The chain combines TRBV21-1 with TRBJ2-4. TRBV21-1 is noted as a pseudogene. The CDR3 spans 14 residues.